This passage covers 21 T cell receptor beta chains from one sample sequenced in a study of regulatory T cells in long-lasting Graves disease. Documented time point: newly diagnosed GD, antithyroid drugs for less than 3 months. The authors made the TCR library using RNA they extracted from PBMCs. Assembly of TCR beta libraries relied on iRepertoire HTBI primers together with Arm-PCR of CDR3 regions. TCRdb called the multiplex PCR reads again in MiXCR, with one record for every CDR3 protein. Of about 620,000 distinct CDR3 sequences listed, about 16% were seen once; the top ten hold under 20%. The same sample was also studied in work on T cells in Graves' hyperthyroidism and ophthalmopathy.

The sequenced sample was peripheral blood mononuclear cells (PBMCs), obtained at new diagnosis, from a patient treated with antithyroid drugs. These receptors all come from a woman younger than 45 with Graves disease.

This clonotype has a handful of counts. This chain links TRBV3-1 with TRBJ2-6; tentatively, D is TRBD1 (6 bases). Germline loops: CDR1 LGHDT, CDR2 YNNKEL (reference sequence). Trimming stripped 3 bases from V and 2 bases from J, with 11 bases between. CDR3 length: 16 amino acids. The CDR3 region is CASSQGADAGANVLTF. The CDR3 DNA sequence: TGTGCCAGCAGCCAGGGGGCGGATGCTGGGGCCAACGTCCTGACTTTC.

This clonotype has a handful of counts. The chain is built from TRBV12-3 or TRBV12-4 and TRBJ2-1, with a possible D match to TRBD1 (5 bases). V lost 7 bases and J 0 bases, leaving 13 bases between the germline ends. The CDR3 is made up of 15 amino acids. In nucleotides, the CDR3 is TGTGCCAGCAAACAGGATTCTAGCTCCTACAATGAGCAGTTCTTC. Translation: CASKQDSSSYNEQFF.

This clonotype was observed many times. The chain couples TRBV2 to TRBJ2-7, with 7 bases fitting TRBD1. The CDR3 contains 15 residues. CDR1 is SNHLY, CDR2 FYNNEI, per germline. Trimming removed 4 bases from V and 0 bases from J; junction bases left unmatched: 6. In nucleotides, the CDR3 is TGTGCCAGCAGTGTCGGGGACAGCTCCTCCTACGAGCAGTACTTC. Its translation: CASSVGDSSSYEQYF.

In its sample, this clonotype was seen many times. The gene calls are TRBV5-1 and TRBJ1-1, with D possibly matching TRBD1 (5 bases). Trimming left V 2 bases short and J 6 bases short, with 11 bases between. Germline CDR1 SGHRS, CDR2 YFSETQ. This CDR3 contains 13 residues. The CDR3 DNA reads TGCGCCAGCAGCTTAACCGGGACCGCTGAAGCTTTCTTT. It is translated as CASSLTGTAEAFF. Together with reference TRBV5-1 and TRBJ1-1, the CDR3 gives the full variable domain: KAGVTQTPRYLIKTRGQQVTLSCSPISGHRSVSWYQQTPGQGLQFLFEYFSETQRNKGNFPGRFSGRQFSNSRSEMNVSTLELGDSALYLCASSLTGTAEAFFGQGTRLTVV.

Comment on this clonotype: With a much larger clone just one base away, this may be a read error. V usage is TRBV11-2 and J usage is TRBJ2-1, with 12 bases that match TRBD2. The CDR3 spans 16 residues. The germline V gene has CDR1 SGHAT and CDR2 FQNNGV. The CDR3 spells CASTTGRLAGVNEQLF. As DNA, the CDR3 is TGTGCCAGCACCACTGGGCGACTAGCGGGAGTTAATGAGCAGCTCTTC.

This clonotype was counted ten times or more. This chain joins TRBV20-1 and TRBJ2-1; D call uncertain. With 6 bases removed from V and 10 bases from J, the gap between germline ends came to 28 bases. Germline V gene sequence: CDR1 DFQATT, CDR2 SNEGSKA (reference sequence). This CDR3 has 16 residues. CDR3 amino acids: CSAKSEKSHLLSEQFF. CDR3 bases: TGCAGTGCCAAGTCGGAAAAGAGCCACCTCCTGAGCGAGCAGTTCTTC.

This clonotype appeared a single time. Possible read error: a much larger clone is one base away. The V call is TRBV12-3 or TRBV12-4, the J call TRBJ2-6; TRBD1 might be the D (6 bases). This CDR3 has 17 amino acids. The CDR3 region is CASSRPGHTSGADVLTF. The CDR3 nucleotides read TGTGCCAGCAGCAGACCGGGACACACCTCTGGGGCCGACGTCCTGACTTTC.

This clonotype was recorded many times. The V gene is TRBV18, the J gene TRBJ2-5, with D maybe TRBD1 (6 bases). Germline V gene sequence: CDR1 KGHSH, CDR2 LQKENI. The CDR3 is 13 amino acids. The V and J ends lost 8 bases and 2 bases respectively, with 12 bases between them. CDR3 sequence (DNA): TGTGCCAGCAGCCGAGGACAGCAAGAGACCCAGTACTTC. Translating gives CASSRGQQETQYF.

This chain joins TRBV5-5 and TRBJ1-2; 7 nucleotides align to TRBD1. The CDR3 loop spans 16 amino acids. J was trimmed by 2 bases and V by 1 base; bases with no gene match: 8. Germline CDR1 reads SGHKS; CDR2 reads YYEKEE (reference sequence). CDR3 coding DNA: TGTGCCAGCAGCTTGTTCCCTACGACAGGGAACTATGGCTACACCTTC. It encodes CASSLFPTTGNYGYTF.

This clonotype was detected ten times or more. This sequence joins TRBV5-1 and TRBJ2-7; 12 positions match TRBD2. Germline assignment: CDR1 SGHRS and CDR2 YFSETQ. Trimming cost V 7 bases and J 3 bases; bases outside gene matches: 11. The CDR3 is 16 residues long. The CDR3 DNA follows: TGCGCCAGCGGACGAAGGACTAGCGGGGCAGACTACGAGCAGTACTTC. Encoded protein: CASGRRTSGADYEQYF.

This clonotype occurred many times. The CDR3 spells CASSDPYTYEQYF. The CDR3 region has the DNA TGCGCCAGCAGTGATCCTTATACCTACGAGCAGTACTTC. The chain carries TRBV10-1 and TRBJ2-7; no firm D call. CDR1 is WNHNN, CDR2 SYGVQD, per germline (reference sequence). Trimming cost V 3 bases and J 2 bases, with 8 bases left between them. CDR3 length: 13 residues.

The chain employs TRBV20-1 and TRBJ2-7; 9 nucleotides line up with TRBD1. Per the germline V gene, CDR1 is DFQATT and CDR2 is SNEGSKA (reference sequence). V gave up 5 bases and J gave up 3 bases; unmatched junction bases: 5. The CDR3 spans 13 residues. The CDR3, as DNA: TGCAGTGCTCCTGGACAGGGGATCTACGAGCAGTACTTC. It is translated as CSAPGQGIYEQYF.

The DNA of the CDR3 is TGTGCCAGCACCTCTTTTGGGGACATACAAGATACGCAGTATTTT. It is translated as CASTSFGDIQDTQYF. This chain joins TRBV7-9 and TRBJ2-3; TRBD1 is a possible D gene (6 bases). Per germline, CDR1 SEHNR and CDR2 FQNEAQ (reference sequence). The CDR3 length is 15 residues. The germline V and J ends were trimmed by 7 bases and 5 bases, with 19 bases remaining between them.

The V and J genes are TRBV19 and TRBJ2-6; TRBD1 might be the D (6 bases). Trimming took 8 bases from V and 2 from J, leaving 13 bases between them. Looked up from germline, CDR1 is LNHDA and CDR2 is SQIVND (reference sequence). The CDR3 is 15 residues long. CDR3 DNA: TGTGCCAGTCGAAATGGACAGCCTGGGGCCAACGTCCTGACTTTC. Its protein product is CASRNGQPGANVLTF.

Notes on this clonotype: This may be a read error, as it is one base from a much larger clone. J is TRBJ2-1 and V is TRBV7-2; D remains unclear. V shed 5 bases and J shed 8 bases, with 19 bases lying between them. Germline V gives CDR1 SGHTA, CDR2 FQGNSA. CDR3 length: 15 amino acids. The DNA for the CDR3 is TGTGCCAGCAGCCGGATAAGGGTCAGTGCCGATGAGCAGTTCTTC. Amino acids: CASSRIRVSADEQFF. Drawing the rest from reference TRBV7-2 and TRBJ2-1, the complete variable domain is GAGVSQSPSNKVTEKGKDVELRCDPISGHTALYWYRQSLGQGLEFLIYFQGNSAPDKSGLPSDRFSAERTGGSVSTLTIQRTQQEDSAVYLCASSRIRVSADEQFFGPGTRLTVL.

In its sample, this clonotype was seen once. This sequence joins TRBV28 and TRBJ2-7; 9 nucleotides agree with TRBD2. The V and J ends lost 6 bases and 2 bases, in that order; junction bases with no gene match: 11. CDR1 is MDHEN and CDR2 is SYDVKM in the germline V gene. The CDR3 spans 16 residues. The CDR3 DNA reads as TGTGCCAGCAGCCCAGATCTAGCGGGATGGGCCTACGAGCAGTACTTC. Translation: CASSPDLAGWAYEQYF. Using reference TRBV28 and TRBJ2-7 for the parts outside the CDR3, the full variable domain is DVKVTQSSRYLVKRTGEKVFLECVQDMDHENMFWYRQDPGLGLRLIYFSYDVKMKEKGDIPEGYSVSREKKERFSLILESASTNQTSMYLCASSPDLAGWAYEQYFGPGTRLTVT.

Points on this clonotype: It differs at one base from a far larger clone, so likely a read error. The CDR3 protein is CAISFAGYGQPQHF. CDR3 in DNA: TGTGCCATCAGTTTTGCAGGGTACGGTCAGCCCCAGCATTTT. The rearrangement links TRBV10-3 to TRBJ1-5; perhaps TRBD1 as D (5 bases). V lost 5 bases and J lost 6, with 14 bases in between. Germline CDR1 reads ENHRY; CDR2 reads SYGVKD. There are 14 residues in the CDR3.

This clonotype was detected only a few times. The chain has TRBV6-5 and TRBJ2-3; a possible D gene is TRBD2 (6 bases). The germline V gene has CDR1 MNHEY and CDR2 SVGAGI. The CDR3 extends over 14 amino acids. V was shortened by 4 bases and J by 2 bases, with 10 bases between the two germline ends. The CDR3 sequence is CASSSSLATDTQYF. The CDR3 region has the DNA TGTGCCAGCAGTTCGTCACTAGCCACAGATACGCAGTATTTT.

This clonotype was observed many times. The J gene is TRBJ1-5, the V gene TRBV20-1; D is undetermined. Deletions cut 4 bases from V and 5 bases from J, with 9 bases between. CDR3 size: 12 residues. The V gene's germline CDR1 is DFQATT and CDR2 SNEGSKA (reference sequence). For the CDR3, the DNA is TGCAGTGCTAAACCCCCGTATCAGCCCCAGCATTTT. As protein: CSAKPPYQPQHF.

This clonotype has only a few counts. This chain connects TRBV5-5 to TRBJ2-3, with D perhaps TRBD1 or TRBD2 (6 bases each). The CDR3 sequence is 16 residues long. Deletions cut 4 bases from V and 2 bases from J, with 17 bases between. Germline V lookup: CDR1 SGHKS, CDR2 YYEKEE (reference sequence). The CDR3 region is CASSRIRGETTDTQYF. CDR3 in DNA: TGTGCCAGCAGCCGCATTAGGGGGGAGACCACAGATACGCAGTATTTT.

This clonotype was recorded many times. The CDR3 spells CASRPDSGGYTF. CDR3 in DNA: TGTGCCAGCAGACCGGACAGTGGTGGCTACACCTTC. The chain carries TRBV2 and TRBJ1-2; D possibly corresponds to TRBD1 (6 bases). V lost 6 bases and J 7 bases, leaving 12 bases between the germline ends. The germline gives CDR1 SNHLY, CDR2 FYNNEI. The CDR3 is 12 amino acids.